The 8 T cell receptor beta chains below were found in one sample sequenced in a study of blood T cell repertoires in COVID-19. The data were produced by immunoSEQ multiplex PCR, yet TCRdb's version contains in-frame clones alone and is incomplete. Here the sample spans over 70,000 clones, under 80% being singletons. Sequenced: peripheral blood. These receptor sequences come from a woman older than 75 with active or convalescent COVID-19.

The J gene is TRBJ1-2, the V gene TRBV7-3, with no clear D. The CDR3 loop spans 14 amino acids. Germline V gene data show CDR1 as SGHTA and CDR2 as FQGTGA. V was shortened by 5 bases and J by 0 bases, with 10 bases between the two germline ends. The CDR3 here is CASSPQNSNYGYTF. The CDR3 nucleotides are TGTGCCAGCAGCCCGCAAAACTCTAACTATGGCTACACCTTC.

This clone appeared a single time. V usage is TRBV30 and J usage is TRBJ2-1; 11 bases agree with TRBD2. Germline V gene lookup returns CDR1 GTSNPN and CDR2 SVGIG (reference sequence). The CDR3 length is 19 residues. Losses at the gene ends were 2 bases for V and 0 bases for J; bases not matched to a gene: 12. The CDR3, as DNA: TGTGCCTGGAGTCTAAGGGCTAGCGGGGGGATTAGCTCCTACAATGAGCAGTTCTTC. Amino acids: CAWSLRASGGISSYNEQFF.

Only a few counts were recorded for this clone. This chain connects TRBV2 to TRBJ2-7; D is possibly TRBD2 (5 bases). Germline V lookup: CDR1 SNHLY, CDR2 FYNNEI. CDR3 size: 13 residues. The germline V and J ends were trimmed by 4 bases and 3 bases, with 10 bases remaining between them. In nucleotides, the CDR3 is TGTGCCAGCAGTGTTCAGCGGATCTACGAGCAGTACTTC. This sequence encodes CASSVQRIYEQYF.

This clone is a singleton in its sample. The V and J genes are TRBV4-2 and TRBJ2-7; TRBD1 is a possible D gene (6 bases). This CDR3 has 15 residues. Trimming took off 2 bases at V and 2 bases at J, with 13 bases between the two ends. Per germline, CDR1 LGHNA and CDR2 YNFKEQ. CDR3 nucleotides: TGTGCCAGCAGCCAATTCCAGGGGATAACCTACGAGCAGTACTTC. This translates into CASSQFQGITYEQYF.

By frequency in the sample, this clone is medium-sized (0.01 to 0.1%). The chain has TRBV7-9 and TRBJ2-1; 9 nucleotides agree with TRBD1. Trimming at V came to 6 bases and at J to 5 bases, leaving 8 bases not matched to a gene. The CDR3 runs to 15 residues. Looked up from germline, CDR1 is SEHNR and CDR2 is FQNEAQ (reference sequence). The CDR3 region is CASRRTGVRDNEQFF. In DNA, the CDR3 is TGTGCCAGCAGGAGGACAGGGGTTCGGGACAATGAGCAGTTCTTC.

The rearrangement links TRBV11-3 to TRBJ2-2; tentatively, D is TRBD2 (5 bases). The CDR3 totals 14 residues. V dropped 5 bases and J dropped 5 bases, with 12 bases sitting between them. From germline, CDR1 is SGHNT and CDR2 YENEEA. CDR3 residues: CASSRDPGTGELFF. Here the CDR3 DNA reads TGTGCCAGCAGCCGAGACCCGGGGACCGGGGAGCTGTTTTTT.

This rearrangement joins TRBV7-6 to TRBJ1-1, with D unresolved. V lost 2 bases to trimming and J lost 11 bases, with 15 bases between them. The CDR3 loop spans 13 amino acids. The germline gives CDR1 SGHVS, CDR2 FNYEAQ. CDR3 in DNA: TGTGCCAGCAGCTTATCACGGGAGGGATTGGCTTTCTTT. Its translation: CASSLSREGLAFF.

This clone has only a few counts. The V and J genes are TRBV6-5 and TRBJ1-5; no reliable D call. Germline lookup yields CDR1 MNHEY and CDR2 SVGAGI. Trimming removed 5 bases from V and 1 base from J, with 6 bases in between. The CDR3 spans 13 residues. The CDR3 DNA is TGTGCCAGCAGTCCGGGGAGCAATCAGCCCCAGCATTTT. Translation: CASSPGSNQPQHF.